What follows are 29 T cell receptor beta chains derived from one specimen sequenced in a study of blood T cell repertoires in COVID-19. Profiled with immunoSEQ multiplex PCR; TCRdb holds only in-frame clones, not every one. This table has roughly 280,000 clones, roughly 91% appearing once. Sequencing used PBMCs or T cells enriched from blood (not recorded which). These receptors originate from a woman between 55 and 75 years old who had recovered from COVID-19.

The V and J genes are TRBV6-5 and TRBJ1-2; TRBD1 is a possible D gene (6 bases). The germline V gene has CDR1 MNHEY and CDR2 SVGAGI. The CDR3 has 14 amino acids. Trimming took off 4 bases at V and 9 bases at J, with 18 bases between the two ends. CDR3 loop: CASSFTGSESRYTF. CDR3 sequence (DNA): TGTGCCAGCAGTTTTACAGGGTCGGAATCCCGCTACACCTTC.

CDR3 residues: CASSEQGSYNSPLHF. CDR3 DNA sequence: TGTGCCAGCAGTGAACAGGGTTCCTATAATTCACCCCTCCACTTT. The gene calls are TRBV28 and TRBJ1-6, with a tentative D call TRBD1 (6 bases). V was trimmed by 5 bases and J by 1 base, leaving 9 bases between them. Germline values: CDR1 MDHEN, CDR2 SYDVKM. This CDR3 has 15 amino acids. The variable domain in full, completed from reference TRBV28 and TRBJ1-6, reads DVKVTQSSRYLVKRTGEKVFLECVQDMDHENMFWYRQDPGLGLRLIYFSYDVKMKEKGDIPEGYSVSREKKERFSLILESASTNQTSMYLCASSEQGSYNSPLHFGNGTRLTVT.

The chain is built from TRBV20-1 and TRBJ1-4; 7 bases align to TRBD1. The V and J ends lost 6 bases and 7 bases, in that order; junction bases with no gene match: 2. The CDR3 is 11 residues long. Germline loops: CDR1 DFQATT, CDR2 SNEGSKA (reference sequence). CDR3 sequence (DNA): TGCAGTGCGGGACAGTCTGAAAAACTGTTTTTT. Its protein product is CSAGQSEKLFF.

The chain recombines TRBV4-1 with TRBJ2-5; no reliable D call. Trimming stripped 0 bases from V and 4 bases from J, with 12 bases between. The CDR3 has 15 amino acids. Germline CDR1 MGHRA, CDR2 YSYEKL. The CDR3 DNA follows: TGCGCCAGCAGCCAAGATGTTCTAGAACGAGAGACCCAGTACTTC. Translation gives CASSQDVLERETQYF.

The chain couples TRBV28 to TRBJ1-5; D remains ambiguous. Germline V gene lookup returns CDR1 MDHEN and CDR2 SYDVKM. Trimming stripped 2 bases from V and 0 bases from J, with 14 bases between. The CDR3 runs to 17 residues. The CDR3 DNA is TGTGCCAGCAGTTTAGTCCCACAGTATCATAGCAATCAGCCCCAGCATTTT. Protein product: CASSLVPQYHSNQPQHF.

This clone appeared a few times. V and J are TRBV7-8 and TRBJ2-1; 9 bases line up with TRBD2. Germline V gene lookup returns CDR1 SGHVS and CDR2 FQNEAQ. Trimming cost V 9 bases and J 2 bases; bases outside gene matches: 5. The CDR3 loop spans 14 amino acids. The CDR3 DNA is TGTGCCAGTAATAGCGGGGGAACCTACAATGAGCAGTTCTTC. Its protein product is CASNSGGTYNEQFF.

This rearrangement joins TRBV6-4 to TRBJ2-1; the D gene is possibly TRBD1 (6 bases). CDR1 is MRHNA, CDR2 SNTAGT, per germline. CDR3 length: 14 amino acids. V lost 6 bases and J lost 5, with 14 bases in between. In DNA form, the CDR3 reads TGTGCCAGCAGGCGGACAGTCTCGGACAATGAGCAGTTCTTC. This translates into CASRRTVSDNEQFF.

The CDR3 DNA sequence: TGTGCCAGCAGCTTGAGACTAGCCGACGAGCAGTTCTTC. Amino acid sequence: CASSLRLADEQFF. The rearrangement links TRBV7-9 to TRBJ2-1; 7 bases are shared with TRBD2. CDR1 SEHNR and CDR2 FQNEAQ come from the germline V gene (reference sequence). This CDR3 is 13 amino acids long. V lost 3 bases and J lost 10; bases outside the gene matches: 6. Using reference TRBV7-9 and TRBJ2-1 for the parts outside the CDR3, the full variable domain is DTGVSQNPRHKITKRGQNVTFRCDPISEHNRLYWYRQTLGQGPEFLTYFQNEAQLEKSRLLSDRFSAERPKGSFSTLEIQRTEQGDSAMYLCASSLRLADEQFFGPGTRLTVL.

A single count supports this clone. V gene TRBV2 combines with J gene TRBJ1-1; unclear D gene. The V end lost 5 bases, the J end lost 3 bases, and 10 bases lay between the germline ends. In germline, CDR1 is SNHLY, CDR2 FYNNEI. CDR3 length: 13 residues. CDR3 in DNA: TGTGCCAGCAGTTCTTCAGGTTACACTGAAGCTTTCTTT. Its protein product is CASSSSGYTEAFF.

The CDR3 loop reads CASSLGLYRGNTQYF. CDR3 DNA sequence: TGCGCCAGCAGCTTGGGACTTTACCGGGGTAATACGCAGTATTTT. V usage is TRBV5-1 and J usage is TRBJ2-3, with D perhaps matching TRBD2 (5 bases). There are 15 residues in the CDR3. Germline CDR1 reads SGHRS; CDR2 reads YFSETQ. Trimming took off 0 bases at V and 7 bases at J, with 15 bases between the two ends. Complete variable domain (other parts from reference TRBV5-1 and TRBJ2-3): KAGVTQTPRYLIKTRGQQVTLSCSPISGHRSVSWYQQTPGQGLQFLFEYFSETQRNKGNFPGRFSGRQFSNSRSEMNVSTLELGDSALYLCASSLGLYRGNTQYFGPGTRLTVL.

The CDR3 DNA reads TGCGCCAGCAGCCAAGTCCGGGTCAATCAGCCCCAGCATTTT. Its translation is CASSQVRVNQPQHF. This chain uses TRBV4-1 with TRBJ1-5; no clear D. Germline V gives CDR1 MGHRA, CDR2 YSYEKL. The CDR3 runs to 14 residues. The V end was cut by 1 base, the J end by 3 bases, with 7 bases between.

This clone came up once. The chain has TRBV29-1 and TRBJ1-2, with 10 bases fitting TRBD1. Germline V CDR1 and CDR2: SQVTM, ANQGSEA. This CDR3 spans 12 amino acids. V was pared by 6 bases and J by 10 bases, with 8 bases of the junction left unmatched. CDR3 sequence (DNA): TGCAGCGTCCCGGGACAGGGGAGCGACTACACCTTC. Its protein is CSVPGQGSDYTF. Based on the CDR3 plus reference TRBV29-1 and TRBJ1-2, the full variable domain is SAVISQKPSRDICQRGTSLTIQCQVDSQVTMMFWYRQQPGQSLTLIATANQGSEATYESGFVIDKFPISRPNLTFSTLTVSNMSPEDSSIYLCSVPGQGSDYTFGSGTRLTVV.

The gene calls are TRBV6-1 and TRBJ1-1; D might be TRBD1 (6 bases). The germline gives CDR1 MNHNS, CDR2 SASEGT. The CDR3 runs to 13 residues. Trimming shortened V by 2 bases and J by 11 bases, and 15 bases separated the two germline ends. The CDR3 is CASSERGTGSAFF. The CDR3 nucleotides read TGTGCCAGCAGTGAAAGGGGGACGGGGAGCGCTTTCTTT.

The rearrangement links TRBV30 to TRBJ1-5; the D is unclear. There are 14 residues in the CDR3. V lost 3 bases and J lost 0, with 9 bases in between. CDR1 GTSNPN and CDR2 SVGIG come from the germline V gene (reference sequence). CDR3 DNA: TGTGCCTGGAGCTCTCCCTATAGCAATCAGCCCCAGCATTTT. Translated, it gives CAWSSPYSNQPQHF.

The CDR3 sequence is CASSLAARGYTF. CDR3 nucleotide sequence: TGTGCCAGCAGTTTGGCCGCGCGGGGCTACACCTTC. The chain carries TRBV28 and TRBJ1-2; D gene ambiguous. Trimming left V 3 bases short and J 8 bases short, with 10 bases between. There are 12 residues in the CDR3. The germline gives CDR1 MDHEN, CDR2 SYDVKM.

CDR3 region: CASSEQGSSTQYF. In DNA form, the CDR3 reads TGCGCCAGCAGTGAGCAGGGCTCTAGTACCCAGTACTTC. The rearrangement uses TRBV10-2 and TRBJ2-5, with D possibly matching TRBD1 (5 bases). Trimming took off 2 bases at V and 8 bases at J, with 12 bases between the two ends. The CDR3 length is 13 residues. Per the germline V gene, CDR1 is WSHSY and CDR2 is SAAADI.

The genes are TRBV5-3 and TRBJ2-7; TRBD1 aligns across 9 bases. TRBV5-3 is an open reading frame whose function is uncertain. The CDR3 length is 16 residues. Trimming at V came to 2 bases and at J to 2 bases, leaving 8 bases not matched to a gene. CDR3 residues: CARSLKTGQGTYEQYF. Written as DNA, the CDR3 is TGTGCCAGAAGCTTAAAAACGGGACAGGGCACCTACGAGCAGTACTTC.

The V gene is TRBV3-1 (or the pseudogene TRBV3-2), the J gene TRBJ1-2; D gene uncertain. V lost 6 bases to trimming and J lost 0 bases, with 5 bases between them. Germline V gives CDR1 LGHDT, CDR2 YNNKEL (reference sequence). The CDR3 contains 12 residues. The CDR3: CASRQSNYGYTF. CDR3 DNA: TGTGCCAGCAGACAGTCTAACTATGGCTACACCTTC.

The chain joins TRBV12-5 to TRBJ1-5; the D is unclear. Trimming removed 1 base from V and 4 bases from J, with 5 bases in between. Per germline, CDR1 LGHNT and CDR2 FRNRAP. CDR3 length: 13 amino acids. The CDR3 loop is CASGLDGNQPQHF. As DNA, the CDR3 is TGTGCTAGTGGTTTGGACGGGAATCAGCCCCAGCATTTT.

The chain joins TRBV28 to TRBJ2-3; tentative D call: TRBD2 (6 bases). The germline V gene has CDR1 MDHEN and CDR2 SYDVKM. Deletions cut 3 bases from V and 12 bases from J, with 16 bases between. The CDR3 runs 13 residues. The CDR3 DNA reads TGTGCCAGCAGTTTCCCCACGGGAGTATATCAGTATTTT. Encoded protein: CASSFPTGVYQYF. Looking up the rest from reference TRBV28 and TRBJ2-3 gives the full variable domain: DVKVTQSSRYLVKRTGEKVFLECVQDMDHENMFWYRQDPGLGLRLIYFSYDVKMKEKGDIPEGYSVSREKKERFSLILESASTNQTSMYLCASSFPTGVYQYFGPGTRLTVL.

This clone was counted a single time. The chain recombines TRBV28 with TRBJ1-2, with 8 nucleotides matching TRBD1. Germline CDR1 is MDHEN and CDR2 is SYDVKM. Trimming removed 6 bases from V and 8 bases from J; junction bases left unmatched: 11. The CDR3 sequence is 14 residues long. CDR3: CASSKGDRWGGYTF. The CDR3 coding sequence is TGTGCCAGCAGCAAAGGGGACAGGTGGGGGGGCTACACCTTC.

The chain is built from TRBV3-1 (or the pseudogene TRBV3-2) and TRBJ2-2; 8 bases line up with TRBD1. CDR1 is LGHDT, CDR2 YNNKEL, per germline (reference sequence). The CDR3 contains 16 residues. V shed 3 bases and J 5 bases; nucleotides not matched to a gene: 8. The CDR3 nucleotides read TGTGCCAGCAGCCATCCGGGGACAGGCTGGACCGGGGAGCTGTTTTTT. Translation gives CASSHPGTGWTGELFF.

The chain couples TRBV19 to TRBJ1-5, with D perhaps matching TRBD1 (5 bases). The CDR3 loop spans 14 amino acids. The V end was cut by 3 bases, the J end by 6 bases, with 12 bases between. Per germline, CDR1 LNHDA and CDR2 SQIVND (reference sequence). The CDR3 DNA sequence: TGTGCCAGTAGTATGGCAGGGATGGGTCAGCCCCAGCATTTT. Its protein product is CASSMAGMGQPQHF.

The chain is built from TRBV2 and TRBJ1-4; no clear D. The CDR3 is 15 residues long. V was cut by 3 bases and J by 8 bases, with 16 bases left in between. Germline V gene data show CDR1 as SNHLY and CDR2 as FYNNEI. CDR3: CASSEREIPREKLFF. The CDR3 DNA follows: TGTGCCAGCAGTGAGCGCGAGATACCTCGGGAAAAACTGTTTTTT.

This clone was detected only a few times. V and J are TRBV3-1 (or the pseudogene TRBV3-2) and TRBJ2-2, with 7 nucleotides matching TRBD1. Germline V gives CDR1 LGHDT, CDR2 YNNKEL (reference sequence). The trim removed 0 bases at V and 7 bases at J, leaving 8 bases unmatched. This CDR3 spans 16 amino acids. The CDR3 DNA sequence: TGTGCCAGCAGCCAAGATTGGGACAGATCTGTCGGGGAGCTGTTTTTT. Translated: CASSQDWDRSVGELFF.

V is TRBV30 and J is TRBJ1-4; 9 bases are shared with TRBD1. The V and J ends lost 0 bases and 10 bases, in that order; junction bases with no gene match: 0. The CDR3 is 12 residues long. Germline V gene data show CDR1 as GTSNPN and CDR2 as SVGIG (reference sequence). CDR3 coding DNA: TGTGCCTGGAGTGTACAGGGGGCAAAACTGTTTTTT. Its protein is CAWSVQGAKLFF. Full variable domain (missing parts from reference TRBV30 and TRBJ1-4): SQTIHQWPATLVQPVGSPLSLECTVEGTSNPNLYWYRQAAGRGLQLLFYSVGIGQISSEVPQNLSASRPQDRQFILSSKKLLLSDSGFYLCAWSVQGAKLFFGSGTQLSVL.

The rearrangement uses TRBV5-1 and TRBJ1-6; no reliable D call. The CDR3 sequence is 13 residues long. Per the germline V gene, CDR1 is SGHRS and CDR2 is YFSETQ. With 0 bases removed from V and 7 bases from J, the gap between germline ends came to 5 bases. The CDR3 DNA follows: TGCGCCAGCAGCTTGGAGAGAAATTCACCCCTCCACTTT. It translates to CASSLERNSPLHF.

This chain connects TRBV12-3 or TRBV12-4 to TRBJ2-1; TRBD1 is a possible D gene (5 bases). With 7 bases removed from V and 15 bases from J, the gap between germline ends came to 16 bases. The CDR3 is made up of 11 amino acids. The CDR3 nucleotides read TGTGCCAGCAATTCCCAGGGCCGCGTGTTCTTC. The encoded protein is CASNSQGRVFF.

This clone appeared once. The rearrangement uses TRBV18 and TRBJ1-1; TRBD1 matches at 7 bases. In germline, CDR1 is KGHSH, CDR2 LQKENI. The CDR3 covers 13 residues. The ends lost 9 bases at V and 0 bases at J; junction bases unmatched: 4. CDR3 in amino acids: CASRQGVNTEAFF. CDR3 DNA sequence: TGTGCCAGTCGCCAGGGGGTGAACACTGAAGCTTTCTTT.